This TCR beta chain stems from a study of T cell responses to AZD1222 COVID-19 vaccine. About the study: Pooling of second doses given at about 4 or about 12 weeks was done.

Regarding the study as a whole: Targets within unmutated variant regions were reportedly found for nearly half of spike-specific TCRs. A mostly white British donor set with more females was recruited, and clonal diversity was possibly underestimated. No day 14 peak samples; only post-peak repertoires were characterized.

This clone showed up just once. Its antigen remains unidentified. Profiled with immunoSEQ multiplex PCR; TCRdb holds only in-frame clones, not every one. The sample lists 200,000 to 300,000 clones, 85% to 95% seen once, with 0.5% to 0.7% in the top ten. V dropped 2 bases and J dropped 4 bases, with 11 bases sitting between them. The length of the CDR3 is 15 residues. In germline, CDR1 is MDHEN, CDR2 SYDVKM. The V call is TRBV28, the J call TRBJ1-4, with D unresolved. The sequence was obtained from an adult in good health. The sequencing used peripheral blood, collected on day 0 of AZD1222 vaccination. CDR3: CASSLGGTGNEKLFF. The CDR3 DNA reads as TGTGCCAGCAGTTTAGGCGGCACTGGTAATGAAAAACTGTTTTTT.